This entry lists 4 T cell receptor beta chains sequenced from one sample in a study of T cell responses to AZD1222 COVID-19 vaccine (TCRdb year 2021). In the paper's terms, the time point label means: baseline before first vaccination. The method behind the library was the immunoSEQ multiplex PCR assay. This is the immuneACCESS table as TCRdb keeps it, with only in-frame sequences that have V and J called. A part of the clones is gone; compared with another copy, unresolved V genes explain less than half, and the rest is unexplained. This sample is represented by some 140,000 clones; roughly nine tenths of them were singletons. In total, the top ten clones hold less than 3.5% of the sample. The material was peripheral blood, obtained on day 0 of AZD1222 vaccination. The receptors shown here come from an adult in good health.

This rearrangement joins TRBV5-8 to TRBJ2-5; unclear D gene. CDR1 SGHTS and CDR2 YDEGEE come from the germline V gene. The CDR3 covers 13 residues. The V end lost 5 bases, the J end lost 0 bases, and 8 bases lay between the germline ends. CDR3 protein: CASRSPYQETQYF. The CDR3 DNA sequence: TGTGCCAGCAGGTCCCCGTACCAAGAGACCCAGTACTTC.

V gene TRBV3-1 (or the pseudogene TRBV3-2) combines with J gene TRBJ1-1, with 8 bases aligning to TRBD1. The CDR3 loop spans 17 amino acids. Per the germline V gene, CDR1 is LGHDT and CDR2 is YNNKEL (reference sequence). V gave up 0 bases and J gave up 4 bases; unmatched junction bases: 10. The CDR3 protein is CASSQDLLTGGGTEAFF. The CDR3 DNA is TGTGCCAGCAGCCAAGATCTGCTAACAGGGGGGGGCACTGAAGCTTTCTTT.

This rearrangement joins TRBV6-5 to TRBJ1-4; 11 bases are a match to TRBD1. Germline values: CDR1 MNHEY, CDR2 SVGAGI. The CDR3 loop spans 14 amino acids. V was pared by 5 bases and J by 7 bases, with 3 bases of the junction left unmatched. As DNA, the CDR3 is TGTGCCAGCAGTCCCGGACAGGGGGCTGAAAAACTGTTTTTT. Protein: CASSPGQGAEKLFF.

The V and J genes are TRBV19 and TRBJ1-5; D remains ambiguous. This CDR3 has 19 residues. The V end lost 6 bases, the J end lost 0 bases, and 24 bases lay between the germline ends. Per the germline V gene, CDR1 is LNHDA and CDR2 is SQIVND (reference sequence). CDR3 sequence reads: CASRSGFVREALSNQPQHF. The CDR3 coding sequence is TGTGCCAGTAGGTCTGGTTTTGTGAGGGAGGCCCTTAGCAATCAGCCCCAGCATTTT.